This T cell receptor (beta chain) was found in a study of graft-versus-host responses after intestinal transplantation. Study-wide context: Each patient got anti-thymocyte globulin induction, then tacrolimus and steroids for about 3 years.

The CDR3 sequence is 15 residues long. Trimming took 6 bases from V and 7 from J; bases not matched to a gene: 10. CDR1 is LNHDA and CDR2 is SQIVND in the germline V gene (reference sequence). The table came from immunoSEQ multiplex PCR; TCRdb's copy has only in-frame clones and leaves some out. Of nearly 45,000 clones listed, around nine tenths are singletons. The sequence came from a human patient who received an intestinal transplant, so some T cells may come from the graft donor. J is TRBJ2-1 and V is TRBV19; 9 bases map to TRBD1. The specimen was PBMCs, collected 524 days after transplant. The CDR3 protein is CASRLPGQGGNEQFF. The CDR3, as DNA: TGTGCCAGTAGACTTCCGGGACAGGGTGGGAATGAGCAGTTCTTC.